The entry below describes one TCR beta chain. The data were taken from a study of T cell responses to AZD1222 COVID-19 vaccine. Sequencing used immunoSEQ multiplex PCR; TCRdb keeps in-frame clones, though not all of them. The repertoire includes 65,000 to 95,000 clones, about 85% of them detected once, and less than 15% sits in the top ten. Germline V CDR1 and CDR2: SGHDN, FVKESK. Deletions cut 2 bases from V and 9 bases from J, with 11 bases between. The CDR3 sequence is 13 residues long. The input for sequencing was peripheral blood, taken on day 0 of AZD1222 vaccination. The clonotype originates from an adult in good health. This sequence joins TRBV14 and TRBJ2-4, with D perhaps TRBD2 (5 bases). CDR3 loop: CASSQNTGSIQYF. In DNA, the CDR3 is TGTGCCAGCAGCCAAAATACGGGAAGCATTCAGTACTTC.